The clone carrying this TCR beta chain was counted at least ten times. This CDR3 is also generated by other DNA sequences in the sample. Germline CDR1 and CDR2: MRHNA and SNTAGT. This CDR3 has 15 amino acids. V gave up 0 bases and J gave up 8 bases; unmatched junction bases: 6. This record comes from a study of blood T cell repertoires in COVID-19. Under the authors' procedure: Reference gene primer amplification in the assay estimated nucleated cell counts. This table comes from immunoSEQ multiplex PCR, and its TCRdb copy is limited to in-frame clones, with some not included. The V and J calls and clone size are taken from that table; D and trimming were inferred from the DNA. The repertoire has around 300,000 clones, about nine tenths of them found once; the top ten carry 0.94%.

The sequencing sample was made of peripheral blood. This chain joins TRBV6-4 and TRBJ2-1, with 8 positions matching TRBD2. The receptor's source is a woman between 40 and 55 years old who had recovered from COVID-19. The CDR3 protein is CASSDSTSGSDEQFF. The CDR3 coding sequence is TGTGCCAGCAGTGACTCGACAAGCGGGAGCGATGAGCAGTTCTTC.